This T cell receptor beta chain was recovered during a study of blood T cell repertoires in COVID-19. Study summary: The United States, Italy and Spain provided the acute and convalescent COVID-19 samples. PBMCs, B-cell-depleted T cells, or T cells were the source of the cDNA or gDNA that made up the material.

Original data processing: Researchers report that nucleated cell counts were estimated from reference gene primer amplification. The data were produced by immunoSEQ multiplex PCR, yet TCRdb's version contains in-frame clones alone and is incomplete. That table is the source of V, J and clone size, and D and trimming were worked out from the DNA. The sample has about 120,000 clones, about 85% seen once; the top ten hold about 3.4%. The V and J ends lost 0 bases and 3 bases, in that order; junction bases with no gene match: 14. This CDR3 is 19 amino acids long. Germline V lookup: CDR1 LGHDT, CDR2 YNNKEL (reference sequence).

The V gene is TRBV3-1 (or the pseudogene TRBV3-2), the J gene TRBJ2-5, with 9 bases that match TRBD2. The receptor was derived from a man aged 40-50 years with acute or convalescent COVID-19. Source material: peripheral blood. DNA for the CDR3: TGTGCCAGCAGCCAAGATACGGTCTTCATGGCGGGGGGGAAAGAGACCCAGTACTTC. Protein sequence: CASSQDTVFMAGGKETQYF.